This T cell receptor (beta chain) appears in the sequencing data of a study of T cell responses to AZD1222 COVID-19 vaccine. General study points: Nearly half of spike-specific TCRs reportedly target unmutated variant regions. Repertoire sampling was restricted to post-peak T cell response timepoints.

Points on this clone: The antigen is undetermined.

Germline V lookup: CDR1 MNHEY, CDR2 SVGAGI. The ends were cut back, 2 bases at V and 7 bases at J, with 11 bases in the middle. The CDR3 has 13 residues. Produced via immunoSEQ multiplex PCR; TCRdb's table is partial and in-frame only. Found here are about 53,000 clones, 84% of them singletons; the top ten hold 27%. The chain is built from TRBV6-5 and TRBJ1-2, with D tentatively TRBD1 (5 bases). This clonotype was sampled from an adult in good health. Sequenced material: peripheral blood, taken on day 0 of AZD1222 vaccination. The CDR3 DNA is TGTGCCAGCAGTTACATCAGGGATCTTGGCTACACCTTC. Encoded protein: CASSYIRDLGYTF.